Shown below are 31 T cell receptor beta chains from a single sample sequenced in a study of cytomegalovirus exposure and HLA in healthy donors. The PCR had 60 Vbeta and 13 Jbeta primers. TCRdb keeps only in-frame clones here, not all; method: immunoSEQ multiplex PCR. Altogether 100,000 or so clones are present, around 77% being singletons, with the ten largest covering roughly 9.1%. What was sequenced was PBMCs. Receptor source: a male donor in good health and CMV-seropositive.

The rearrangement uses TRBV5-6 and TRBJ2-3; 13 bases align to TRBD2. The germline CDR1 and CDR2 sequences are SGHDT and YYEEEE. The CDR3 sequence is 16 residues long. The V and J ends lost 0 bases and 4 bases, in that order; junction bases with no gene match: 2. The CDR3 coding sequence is TGTGCCAGCAGCTTGGGACTAGCGGGAGGTGCAGATACGCAGTATTTT. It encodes CASSLGLAGGADTQYF.

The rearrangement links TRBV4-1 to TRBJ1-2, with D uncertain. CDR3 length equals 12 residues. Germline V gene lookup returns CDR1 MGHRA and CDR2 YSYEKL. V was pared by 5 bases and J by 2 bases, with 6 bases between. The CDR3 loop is CASSAVNYGYTF. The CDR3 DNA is TGCGCCAGCAGCGCAGTAAACTATGGCTACACCTTC.

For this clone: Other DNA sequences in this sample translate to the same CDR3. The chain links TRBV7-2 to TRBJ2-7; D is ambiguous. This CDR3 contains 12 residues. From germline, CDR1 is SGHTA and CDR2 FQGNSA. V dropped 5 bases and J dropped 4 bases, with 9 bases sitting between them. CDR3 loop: CASSADWYEQYF. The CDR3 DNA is TGTGCCAGCAGCGCCGACTGGTACGAGCAGTACTTC.

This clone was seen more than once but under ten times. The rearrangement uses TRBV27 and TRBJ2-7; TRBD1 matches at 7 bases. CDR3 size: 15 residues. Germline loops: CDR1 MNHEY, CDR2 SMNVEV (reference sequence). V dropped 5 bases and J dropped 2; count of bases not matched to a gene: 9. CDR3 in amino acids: CASSPRGGPPYEQYF. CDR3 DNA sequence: TGTGCCAGCAGTCCCCGAGGGGGCCCACCCTACGAGCAGTACTTC.

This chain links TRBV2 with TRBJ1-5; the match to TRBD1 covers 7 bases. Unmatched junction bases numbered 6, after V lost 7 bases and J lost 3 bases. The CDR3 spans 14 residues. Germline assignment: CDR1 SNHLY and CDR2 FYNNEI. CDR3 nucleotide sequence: TGTGCCAGCACGGGACAGCTAGACAATCAGCCCCAGCATTTT. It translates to CASTGQLDNQPQHF.

The DNA of the CDR3 is TGCGCCAGCAGCCAAGATACAGGGCGGTACGAGCAGTACTTC. Protein sequence: CASSQDTGRYEQYF. The rearrangement joins TRBV4-3 to TRBJ2-7; D is perhaps TRBD1 (6 bases). Germline V lookup: CDR1 LGHNA, CDR2 YSLEER. V lost 0 bases to trimming and J lost 4 bases, with 10 bases between them. The length of the CDR3 is 14 residues.

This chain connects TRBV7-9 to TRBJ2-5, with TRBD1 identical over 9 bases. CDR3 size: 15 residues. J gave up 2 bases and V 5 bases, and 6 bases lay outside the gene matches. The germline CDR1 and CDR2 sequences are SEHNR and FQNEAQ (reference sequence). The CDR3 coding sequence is TGTGCCAGCAGCCCGGGACAGGGTCCTCAAGAGACCCAGTACTTC. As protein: CASSPGQGPQETQYF.

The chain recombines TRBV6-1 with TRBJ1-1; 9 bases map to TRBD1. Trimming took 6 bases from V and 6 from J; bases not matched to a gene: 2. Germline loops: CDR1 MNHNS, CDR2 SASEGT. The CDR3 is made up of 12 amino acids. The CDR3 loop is CASSGTGSEAFF. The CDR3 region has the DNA TGTGCCAGCAGCGGGACAGGGTCTGAAGCTTTCTTT.

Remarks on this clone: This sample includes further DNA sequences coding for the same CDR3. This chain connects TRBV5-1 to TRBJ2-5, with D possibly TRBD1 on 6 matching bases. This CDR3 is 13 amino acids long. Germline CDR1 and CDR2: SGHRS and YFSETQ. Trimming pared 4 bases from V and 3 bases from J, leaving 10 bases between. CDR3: CASSLRQEETQYF. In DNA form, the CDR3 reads TGCGCCAGCAGCCTAAGACAGGAAGAGACCCAGTACTTC.

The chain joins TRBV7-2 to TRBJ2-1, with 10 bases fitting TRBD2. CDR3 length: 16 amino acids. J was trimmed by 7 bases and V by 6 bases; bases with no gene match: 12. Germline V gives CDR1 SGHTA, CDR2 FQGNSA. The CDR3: CASSLRSLAGRNEQFF. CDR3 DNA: TGTGCCAGCAGTTTAAGGTCACTAGCGGGAAGGAATGAGCAGTTCTTC.

CDR3 protein: CASSFYPDDINYGYTF. CDR3 bases: TGTGCCAGCAGTTTCTATCCCGATGACATTAACTATGGCTACACCTTC. The chain carries TRBV27 and TRBJ1-2; no clear D gene. Trimming removed 3 bases from V and 1 base from J, with 15 bases in between. The germline V gene has CDR1 MNHEY and CDR2 SMNVEV (reference sequence). This CDR3 is built from 16 residues.

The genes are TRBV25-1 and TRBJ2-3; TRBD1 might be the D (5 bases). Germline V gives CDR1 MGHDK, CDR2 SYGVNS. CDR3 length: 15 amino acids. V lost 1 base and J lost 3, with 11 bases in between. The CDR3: CASSEFGRATDTQYF. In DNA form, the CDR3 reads TGTGCCAGCAGTGAATTCGGCAGGGCTACAGATACGCAGTATTTT.

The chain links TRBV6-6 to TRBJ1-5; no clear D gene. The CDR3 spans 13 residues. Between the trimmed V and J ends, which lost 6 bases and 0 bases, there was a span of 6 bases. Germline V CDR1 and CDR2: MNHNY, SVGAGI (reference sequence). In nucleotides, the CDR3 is TGTGCCAGCAGGTCTAATAGCAATCAGCCCCAGCATTTT. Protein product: CASRSNSNQPQHF.

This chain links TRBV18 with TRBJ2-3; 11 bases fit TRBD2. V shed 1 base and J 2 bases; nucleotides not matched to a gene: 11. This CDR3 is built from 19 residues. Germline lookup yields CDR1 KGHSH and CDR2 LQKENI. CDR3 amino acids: CASSPRGRGTSGYTDTQYF. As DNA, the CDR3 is TGTGCCAGCTCACCACGAGGCAGGGGGACTAGCGGATACACAGATACGCAGTATTTT.

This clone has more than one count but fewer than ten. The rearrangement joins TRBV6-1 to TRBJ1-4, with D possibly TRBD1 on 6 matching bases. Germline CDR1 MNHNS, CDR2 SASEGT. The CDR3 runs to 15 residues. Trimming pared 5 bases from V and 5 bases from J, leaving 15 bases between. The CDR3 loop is CASSPLQGENEKLFF. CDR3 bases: TGTGCCAGCAGTCCTCTACAGGGCGAGAATGAAAAACTGTTTTTT.

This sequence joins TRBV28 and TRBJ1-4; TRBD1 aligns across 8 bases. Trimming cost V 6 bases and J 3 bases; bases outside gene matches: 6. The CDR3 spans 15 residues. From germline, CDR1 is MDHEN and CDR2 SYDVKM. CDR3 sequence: CASSLGQGANEKLFF. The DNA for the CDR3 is TGTGCCAGCAGCCTAGGACAGGGAGCTAATGAAAAACTGTTTTTT.

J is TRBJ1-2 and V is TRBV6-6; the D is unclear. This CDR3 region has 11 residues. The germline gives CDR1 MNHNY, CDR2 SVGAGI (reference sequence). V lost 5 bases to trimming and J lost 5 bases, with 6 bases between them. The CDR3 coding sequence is TGTGCCAGCAGTAATAATTATGGCTACACCTTC. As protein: CASSNNYGYTF.

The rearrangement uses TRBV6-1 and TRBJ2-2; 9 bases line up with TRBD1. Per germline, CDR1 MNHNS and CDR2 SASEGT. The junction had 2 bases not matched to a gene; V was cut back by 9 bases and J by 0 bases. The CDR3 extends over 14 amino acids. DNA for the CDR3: TGTGCCAGTACAGGGGGCCCGAACACCGGGGAGCTGTTTTTT. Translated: CASTGGPNTGELFF.

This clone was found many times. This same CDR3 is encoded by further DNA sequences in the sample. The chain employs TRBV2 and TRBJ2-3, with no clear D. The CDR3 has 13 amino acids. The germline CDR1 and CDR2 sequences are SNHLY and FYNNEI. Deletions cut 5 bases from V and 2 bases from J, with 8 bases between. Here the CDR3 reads CASSRDYTDTQYF. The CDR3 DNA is TGTGCCAGCAGTAGAGATTACACAGATACGCAGTATTTT. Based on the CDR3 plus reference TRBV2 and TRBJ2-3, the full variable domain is EPEVTQTPSHQVTQMGQEVILRCVPISNHLYFYWYRQILGQKVEFLVSFYNNEISEKSEIFDDQFSVERPDGSNFTLKIRSTKLEDSAMYFCASSRDYTDTQYFGPGTRLTVL.

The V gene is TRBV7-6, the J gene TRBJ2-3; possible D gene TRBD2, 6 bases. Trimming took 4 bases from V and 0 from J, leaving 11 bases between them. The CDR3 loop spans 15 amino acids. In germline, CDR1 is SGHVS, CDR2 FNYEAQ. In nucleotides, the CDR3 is TGTGCCAGCAGCTCGTTAGCGGTTAGCACAGATACGCAGTATTTT. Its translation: CASSSLAVSTDTQYF.

The CDR3 is CASSLGVGQGGETQYF. The CDR3 DNA follows: TGTGCCAGCAGCTTAGGAGTTGGACAGGGGGGAGAGACCCAGTACTTC. This chain links TRBV7-9 with TRBJ2-5, with 10 bases lining up with TRBD1. This CDR3 region has 16 residues. Per germline, CDR1 SEHNR and CDR2 FQNEAQ (reference sequence). The V and J ends lost 1 base and 4 bases, in that order; junction bases with no gene match: 6.

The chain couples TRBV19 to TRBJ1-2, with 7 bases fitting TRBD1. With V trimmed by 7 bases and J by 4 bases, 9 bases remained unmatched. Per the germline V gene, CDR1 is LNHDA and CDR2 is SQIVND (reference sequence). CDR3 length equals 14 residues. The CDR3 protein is CASTPRGNPYGYTF. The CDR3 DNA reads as TGTGCCAGTACCCCCAGGGGGAATCCCTATGGCTACACCTTC.

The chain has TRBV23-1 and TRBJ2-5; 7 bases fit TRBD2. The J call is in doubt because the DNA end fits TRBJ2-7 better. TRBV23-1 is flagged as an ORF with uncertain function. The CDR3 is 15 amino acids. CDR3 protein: CASVSTAGASYEQYF. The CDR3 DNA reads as TGCGCCAGCGTCTCGACCGCGGGAGCTAGCTACGAGCAGTACTTC.

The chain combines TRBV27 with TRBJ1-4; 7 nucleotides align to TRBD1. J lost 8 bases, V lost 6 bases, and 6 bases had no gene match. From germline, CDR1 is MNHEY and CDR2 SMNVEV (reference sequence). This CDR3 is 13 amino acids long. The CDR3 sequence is CASSSGQDEKLFF. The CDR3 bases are TGTGCCAGCAGCTCAGGACAGGACGAAAAACTGTTTTTT.

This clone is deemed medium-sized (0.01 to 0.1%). The CDR3 reads CAMQDSGSGNEQYF. The CDR3 DNA sequence: TGTGCCATGCAGGACTCGGGCTCTGGGAACGAGCAGTACTTC. The gene calls are TRBV10-3 and TRBJ2-7, with D possibly being TRBD2 (5 bases). CDR1 ENHRY and CDR2 SYGVKD come from the germline V gene. This CDR3 has 14 residues. V was clipped by 9 bases and J by 5 bases, with 20 bases between them.

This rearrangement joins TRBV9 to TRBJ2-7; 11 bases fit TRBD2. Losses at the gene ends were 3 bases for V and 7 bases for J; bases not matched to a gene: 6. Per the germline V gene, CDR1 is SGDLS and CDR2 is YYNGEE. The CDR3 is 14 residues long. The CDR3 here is CASSAGLADGEQYF. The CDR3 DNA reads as TGTGCCAGCAGCGCGGGACTAGCGGACGGGGAGCAGTACTTC.

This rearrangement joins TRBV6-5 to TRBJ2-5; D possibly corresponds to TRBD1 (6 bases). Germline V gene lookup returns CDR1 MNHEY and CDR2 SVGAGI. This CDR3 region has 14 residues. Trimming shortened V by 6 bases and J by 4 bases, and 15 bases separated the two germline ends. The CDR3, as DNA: TGTGCCAGCAGCCCACAAACAGGGAGAGAGACCCAGTACTTC. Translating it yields CASSPQTGRETQYF.

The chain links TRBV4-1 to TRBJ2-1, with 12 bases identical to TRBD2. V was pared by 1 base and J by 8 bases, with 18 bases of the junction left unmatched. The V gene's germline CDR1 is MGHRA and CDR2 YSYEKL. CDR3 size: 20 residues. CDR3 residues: CASSQVPRGLASGRGDEQFF. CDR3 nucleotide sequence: TGCGCCAGCAGCCAAGTCCCCCGCGGTCTGGCTAGCGGGAGGGGGGATGAGCAGTTCTTC.

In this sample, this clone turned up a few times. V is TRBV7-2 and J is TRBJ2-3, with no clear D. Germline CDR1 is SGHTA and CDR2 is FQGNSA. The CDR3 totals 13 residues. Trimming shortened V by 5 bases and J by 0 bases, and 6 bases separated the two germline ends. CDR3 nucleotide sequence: TGTGCCAGCAGCCCGACTAGCACAGATACGCAGTATTTT. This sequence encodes CASSPTSTDTQYF. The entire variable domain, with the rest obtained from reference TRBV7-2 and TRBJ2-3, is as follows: GAGVSQSPSNKVTEKGKDVELRCDPISGHTALYWYRQSLGQGLEFLIYFQGNSAPDKSGLPSDRFSAERTGGSVSTLTIQRTQQEDSAVYLCASSPTSTDTQYFGPGTRLTVL.

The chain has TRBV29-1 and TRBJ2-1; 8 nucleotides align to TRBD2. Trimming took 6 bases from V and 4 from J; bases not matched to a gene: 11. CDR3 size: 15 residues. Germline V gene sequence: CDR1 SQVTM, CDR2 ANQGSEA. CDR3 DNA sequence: TGCAGCGTGAGGACGGGGGGGAACGCATACAATGAGCAGTTCTTC. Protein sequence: CSVRTGGNAYNEQFF.

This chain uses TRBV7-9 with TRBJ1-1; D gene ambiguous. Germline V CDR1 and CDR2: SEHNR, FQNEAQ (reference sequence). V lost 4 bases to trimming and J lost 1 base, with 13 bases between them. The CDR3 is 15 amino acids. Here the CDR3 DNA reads TGTGCCAGCAGCTCCCCCGAGGTAGGGAACACTGAAGCTTTCTTT. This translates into CASSSPEVGNTEAFF. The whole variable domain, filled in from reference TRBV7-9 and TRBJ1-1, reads DTGVSQNPRHKITKRGQNVTFRCDPISEHNRLYWYRQTLGQGPEFLTYFQNEAQLEKSRLLSDRFSAERPKGSFSTLEIQRTEQGDSAMYLCASSSPEVGNTEAFFGQGTRLTVV.